This is a list of T cell receptor beta chains from one sample in a study of PD-1 blockade in classical Hodgkin lymphoma. Using immunoSEQ multiplex PCR, the repertoire was profiled, and TCRdb retains in-frame clones only, with some absent. The repertoire has approximately 28,000 clones, over 75% of them found once; the top ten carry around 0.6%. The input for sequencing was CD4+ T cells from blood, taken before the fourth cycle of nivolumab. Receptors originate from a human donor with classical Hodgkin lymphoma. Each CDR3 is given with its conserved first and last residue. A D gene is named only where the DNA matches it firmly. Clone size is stated in some rows and not others, as once, few, many or a class when expanded.

V: TRBV5-1
size: .
D: .
J: TRBJ1-3
CDR3: CASSLQAGSAGNTIYF
DNA: TGCGCCAGCAGCTTACAGGCCGGCTCAGCTGGAAACACCATATATTTT

V: TRBV6-1
size: .
D: .
J: TRBJ2-7
CDR3: CASSDLDRINSYEQYF
DNA: TGTGCCAGCAGTGACCTAGACAGGATCAACTCCTACGAGCAGTACTTC

V: TRBV29-1
size: .
D: TRBD1
J: TRBJ1-2
CDR3: CSAWTGGLNYGYTF
DNA: TGCAGCGCCTGGACAGGGGGCCTTAACTATGGCTACACCTTC

V: TRBV7-2
size: .
D: .
J: TRBJ2-1
CDR3: CASSPRGTSYNEQFF
DNA: TGTGCCAGCAGCCCTCGGGGGACCTCCTACAATGAGCAGTTCTTC

V: TRBV5-4
size: once
D: .
J: TRBJ2-5
CDR3: CASTLAAGETQYF
DNA: TGTGCCAGCACCTTGGCCGCGGGGGAGACCCAGTACTTC

V: TRBV6-6
size: once
D: .
J: TRBJ1-5
CDR3: CASSPSGNQPQHF
DNA: TGTGCCAGCAGCCCCAGCGGGAATCAGCCCCAGCATTTT

V: TRBV7-6
size: .
D: .
J: TRBJ2-3
CDR3: CASSAGFTDTQYF
DNA: TGTGCCAGCAGCGCGGGTTTCACAGATACGCAGTATTTT

V: TRBV2
size: .
D: .
J: TRBJ1-1
CDR3: CASTGVPNTEAFF
DNA: TGTGCCAGTACGGGGGTCCCGAACACTGAAGCTTTCTTT

V: TRBV30
size: .
D: TRBD1
J: TRBJ1-2
CDR3: CASRTGANYGYTF
DNA: TGTGCCTCAAGGACAGGAGCTAACTATGGCTACACCTTC

V: TRBV5-4
size: .
D: .
J: TRBJ2-3
CDR3: CASSLARSPDTQYF
DNA: TGTGCCAGCAGCTTGGCGCGATCGCCAGATACGCAGTATTTT

V: TRBV7-9
size: .
D: .
J: TRBJ2-2
CDR3: CASSPRDRHGELFF
DNA: TGTGCCAGCAGCCCCAGGGACCGCCACGGGGAGCTGTTTTTT

V: TRBV5-4
size: .
D: .
J: TRBJ1-4
CDR3: CASSLGQGEKLFF
DNA: TGTGCCAGCAGCTTGGGCCAAGGGGAAAAACTGTTTTTT

V: TRBV6-6
size: .
D: .
J: TRBJ2-2
CDR3: CASSVGSNTGELFF
DNA: TGTGCCAGCAGTGTCGGTTCGAACACCGGGGAGCTGTTTTTT

V: TRBV19
size: .
D: TRBD1
J: TRBJ1-1
CDR3: CASSIDGQGINTEAFF
DNA: TGTGCCAGTAGTATAGATGGACAGGGGATAAACACTGAAGCTTTCTTT

V: TRBV2
size: .
D: .
J: TRBJ2-3
CDR3: CASSVTRYTDTQYF
DNA: TGTGCCAGCAGTGTGACTAGATACACAGATACGCAGTATTTT

V: TRBV7-2
size: .
D: .
J: TRBJ2-5
CDR3: CASSLRAETQYF
DNA: TGTGCCAGCAGCTTAAGGGCGGAGACCCAGTACTTC

V: TRBV6-5
size: .
D: .
J: TRBJ1-1
CDR3: CASSFYTEAFF
DNA: TGTGCCAGCAGTTTCTACACTGAAGCTTTCTTT

V: TRBV5-1
size: .
D: .
J: TRBJ2-3
CDR3: CASSLGGTDTQYF
DNA: TGCGCCAGCAGCTTGGGAGGGACAGATACGCAGTATTTT

V: TRBV18
size: .
D: TRBD2
J: TRBJ2-1
CDR3: CASSPLAGGYNEQFF
DNA: TGTGCCAGCTCACCACTAGCGGGGGGGTACAATGAGCAGTTCTTC

V: TRBV7-9
size: .
D: TRBD2
J: TRBJ2-7
CDR3: CASSSTSGSYEQYF
DNA: TGTGCCAGCAGCTCGACTAGCGGGAGCTACGAGCAGTACTTC

V: TRBV25-1
size: .
D: .
J: TRBJ2-1
CDR3: CASSDRLNKQFF
DNA: TGTGCCAGCAGTGACCGACTAAATAAGCAGTTCTTC

V: TRBV6-1
size: .
D: .
J: TRBJ1-1
CDR3: CASSQGVDTEAFF
DNA: TGTGCCAGCAGTCAAGGGGTAGACACTGAAGCTTTCTTT

V: TRBV10-3
size: .
D: .
J: TRBJ2-1
CDR3: CAITTHNEQFF
DNA: TGTGCCATCACCACACACAATGAGCAGTTCTTC

V: TRBV19
size: .
D: .
J: TRBJ2-1
CDR3: CASSKYRGGGYNEQFF
DNA: TGTGCCAGTAGTAAATACAGGGGAGGGGGGTACAATGAGCAGTTCTTC

V: TRBV29-1
size: .
D: .
J: TRBJ1-1
CDR3: CSVEDRPEAEAFF
DNA: TGCAGCGTTGAAGATAGGCCAGAGGCTGAAGCTTTCTTT

V: TRBV7-9
size: .
D: TRBD1
J: TRBJ1-1
CDR3: CASSTGQGSFNTEAFF
DNA: TGTGCCAGCAGCACCGGACAGGGGAGTTTCAACACTGAAGCTTTCTTT

V: TRBV6-4
size: .
D: .
J: TRBJ2-2
CDR3: CASRTSRGAGELFF
DNA: TGTGCCAGCAGAACTAGTAGGGGAGCCGGGGAGCTGTTTTTT

V: TRBV7-7
size: .
D: TRBD1
J: TRBJ2-2
CDR3: CASSSSPPGGRTGELFF
DNA: TGTGCCAGCAGCTCCAGCCCCCCAGGGGGACGGACCGGGGAGCTGTTTTTT

V: TRBV5-1
size: .
D: TRBD2
J: TRBJ2-3
CDR3: CASSLVGLTTSGVDTQYF
DNA: TGCGCCAGCAGCTTGGTGGGACTAACGACTAGCGGGGTTGATACGCAGTATTTT

V: TRBV4-1
size: .
D: .
J: TRBJ1-1
CDR3: CASSQGRVPSTEAFF
DNA: TGCGCCAGCAGCCAAGGCAGGGTTCCGAGCACTGAAGCTTTCTTT

V: TRBV18
size: .
D: TRBD1
J: TRBJ1-2
CDR3: CASSPPQGDWGYTF
DNA: TGTGCCAGCTCACCACCGCAGGGGGATTGGGGCTACACCTTC

V: TRBV19
size: few
D: .
J: TRBJ2-5
CDR3: CASRFQETQYF
DNA: TGTGCCAGTAGGTTTCAAGAGACCCAGTACTTC

V: TRBV27
size: .
D: .
J: TRBJ2-7
CDR3: CASSVREKGYEQYF
DNA: TGTGCCAGCAGTGTACGGGAGAAGGGCTACGAGCAGTACTTC

V: TRBV7-2
size: .
D: .
J: TRBJ1-5
CDR3: CASSLVRGNQPQHF
DNA: TGTGCCAGCAGCTTAGTCCGGGGTAATCAGCCCCAGCATTTT

V: TRBV5-1
size: .
D: TRBD2
J: TRBJ2-7
CDR3: CASSVSGLDSYEQYF
DNA: TGCGCCAGCAGCGTTAGCGGGTTAGACTCCTACGAGCAGTACTTC

V: TRBV5-1
size: once
D: TRBD1
J: TRBJ2-3
CDR3: CASSPYRGLDTQYF
DNA: TGCGCCAGCAGCCCCTACAGGGGGCTGGATACGCAGTATTTT

V: TRBV18
size: few
D: .
J: TRBJ1-5
CDR3: CASSPPGGENQPQHF
DNA: TGTGCCAGCTCACCACCAGGGGGGGAAAATCAGCCCCAGCATTTT

V: TRBV19
size: .
D: TRBD1
J: TRBJ2-2
CDR3: CASSMDRGSGELFF
DNA: TGTGCCAGTTCCATGGACAGGGGATCCGGGGAGCTGTTTTTT

V: TRBV9
size: .
D: TRBD2
J: TRBJ2-2
CDR3: CASSPHSGGYANTGELFF
DNA: TGTGCCAGCAGCCCACATAGCGGGGGGTATGCGAACACCGGGGAGCTGTTTTTT

V: TRBV5-1
size: .
D: .
J: TRBJ2-2
CDR3: CASSLELAAGELFF
DNA: TGCGCCAGCAGCTTGGAATTAGCCGCCGGGGAGCTGTTTTTT

V: TRBV10-3
size: few
D: TRBD1
J: TRBJ2-1
CDR3: CAISEFQGARDEQFF
DNA: TGTGCCATCAGTGAGTTTCAGGGGGCGAGAGATGAGCAGTTCTTC

V: TRBV18
size: .
D: .
J: TRBJ2-3
CDR3: CASSLRQGEDTQYF
DNA: TGTGCCAGCAGCCTTCGGCAGGGAGAAGATACGCAGTATTTT

V: TRBV27
size: once
D: TRBD1
J: TRBJ1-2
CDR3: CASSLIAGGYYTF
DNA: TGTGCCAGCAGTTTAATAGCAGGGGGCTACTACACCTTC

V: TRBV7-8
size: .
D: TRBD2
J: TRBJ2-7
CDR3: CASSFFLAGSSYEQYF
DNA: TGTGCCAGCAGCTTCTTTCTAGCGGGAAGTTCCTACGAGCAGTACTTC

V: TRBV6-1
size: .
D: TRBD1
J: TRBJ1-1
CDR3: CASSLDRGTEAFF
DNA: TGTGCCAGCAGTTTAGACAGGGGGACTGAAGCTTTCTTT

V: TRBV6-5
size: .
D: .
J: TRBJ2-3
CDR3: CASSYWSGEADTQYF
DNA: TGTGCCAGCAGTTATTGGTCGGGAGAGGCAGATACGCAGTATTTT

V: TRBV5-8
size: once
D: TRBD1
J: TRBJ1-6
CDR3: CASSFTGQGGPLHF
DNA: TGTGCCAGCAGCTTTACCGGACAGGGAGGGCCCCTCCACTTT

V: TRBV28
size: .
D: .
J: TRBJ2-3
CDR3: CASKTGQTSTDTQYF
DNA: TGTGCCAGCAAAACCGGACAGACGAGCACAGATACGCAGTATTTT

V: TRBV5-4
size: few
D: TRBD1
J: TRBJ1-2
CDR3: CASSGGTGVNGYTF
DNA: TGTGCCAGCTCGGGGGGTACAGGGGTAAATGGCTACACCTTC

V: TRBV5-1
size: .
D: TRBD1
J: TRBJ2-7
CDR3: CASSLVGDRGINEQYF
DNA: TGCGCCAGCAGCTTGGTGGGGGACAGGGGAATCAACGAGCAGTACTTC

V: TRBV18
size: .
D: TRBD1
J: TRBJ2-7
CDR3: CASCPDRGMDRRTYEQYF
DNA: TGTGCCAGCTGCCCAGATCGTGGGATGGACAGGCGTACCTACGAGCAGTACTTC

V: TRBV2
size: once
D: TRBD2
J: TRBJ2-1
CDR3: CASNVREGYNEQFF
DNA: TGTGCCAGCAATGTGAGGGAGGGGTACAATGAGCAGTTCTTC

V: TRBV7-9
size: few
D: .
J: TRBJ2-7
CDR3: CASSLTVGKEQYF
DNA: TGTGCCAGCAGCTTGACAGTCGGTAAGGAGCAGTACTTC

V: TRBV5-5
size: .
D: .
J: TRBJ2-4
CDR3: CASSLEGRDADIQYF
DNA: TGTGCCAGCAGCTTGGAGGGCAGGGACGCAGACATTCAGTACTTC

V: TRBV11-2
size: .
D: TRBD2
J: TRBJ2-1
CDR3: CASSHYASGPYNEQFF
DNA: TGTGCCAGCAGCCATTACGCTAGCGGCCCCTACAATGAGCAGTTCTTC

V: TRBV6-1
size: .
D: TRBD1
J: TRBJ1-5
CDR3: CASSEATGVSSNQPQHF
DNA: TGTGCCAGCAGTGAAGCCACAGGGGTCAGTAGCAATCAGCCCCAGCATTTT